This passage covers 6 T cell receptor beta chains from one sample sequenced in a study of identical twins. One entry per CDR3 protein results from TCRdb running MiXCR on the 5' RACE reads. This sample yields around 490,000 distinct CDR3 sequences, of which 20% to 25% are seen a single time; approximately 0.48% belongs to the top ten. These data are also associated with another study on yellow fever vaccine responses in identical twins.

Input material: CD4+ T cells sorted from blood. The origin of the receptors is a woman younger than 30 in good health.

This clonotype was recorded only once. In nucleotides, the CDR3 is TGTGCCAGCAGTTTCATAGGAACAAGCACAGATACGCAGTATTTT. It codes for CASSFIGTSTDTQYF. V and J are TRBV12-3 or TRBV12-4 and TRBJ2-3; D is ambiguous. V was pared by 3 bases and J by 0 bases, with 10 bases between. The CDR3 loop spans 15 amino acids.

This clonotype has just a few counts. The chain carries TRBV7-9 and TRBJ2-7; 9 bases fit TRBD2. The CDR3 contains 15 residues. Germline lookup yields CDR1 SEHNR and CDR2 FQNEAQ (reference sequence). J was trimmed by 9 bases and V by 5 bases; bases with no gene match: 14. CDR3 sequence: CASSPRGREGDVQYF. CDR3 nucleotide sequence: TGTGCCAGCAGCCCTAGAGGGCGGGAGGGTGATGTGCAGTACTTC.

This clonotype was observed a handful of times. In nucleotides, the CDR3 is TGTGCCAGCAGTTGGGGGCAGGTATCCTACGAGCAGTACTTC. Its translation is CASSWGQVSYEQYF. This chain connects TRBV12-3 or TRBV12-4 to TRBJ2-7; D may be TRBD1 (6 bases). V lost 4 bases and J lost 1, with 11 bases in between. This CDR3 spans 14 amino acids.

V is TRBV7-2 and J is TRBJ2-1; 7 nucleotides align to TRBD1. The CDR3 runs 15 residues. The trim removed 6 bases at V and 5 bases at J, leaving 10 bases unmatched. The germline V gene has CDR1 SGHTA and CDR2 FQGNSA. Written as DNA, the CDR3 is TGTGCCAGCAGTTCAGGACAGGTAGGGAACAATGAGCAGTTCTTC. It encodes CASSSGQVGNNEQFF.

This clonotype has at least ten counts. The chain links TRBV12-3 or TRBV12-4 to TRBJ2-1; TRBD2 might be the D (5 bases). The germline V and J ends were trimmed by 2 bases and 5 bases, with 13 bases remaining between them. There are 15 residues in the CDR3. The CDR3 region is CASSLREGQDNEQFF. CDR3 DNA: TGTGCCAGCAGTTTAAGAGAGGGCCAGGACAATGAGCAGTTCTTC.

The chain couples TRBV18 to TRBJ2-1; D perhaps matches TRBD2 (6 bases). Trimming removed 5 bases at V and 8 bases at J, with 16 bases between. The length of the CDR3 is 14 residues. The germline V gene encodes CDR1 KGHSH and CDR2 LQKENI. The CDR3 loop is CASSAGPKDHEQFF. CDR3 sequence (DNA): TGTGCCAGCTCAGCGGGACCAAAAGACCATGAGCAGTTCTTC.